This T cell receptor beta chain derives from a study of radiation and T cells in renal cell carcinoma (dated by TCRdb to 2018 to 2020). In the study overall: TCR beta sequencing covered around 50 samples in total, comprising approximately 26 tumors and roughly 27 peripheral blood samples. The last blood draw happened 4 weeks after radiation, timed to coincide with nephrectomy. In the 55 or so samples combined, several million unique CDR3 nucleotide sequences were found, encoding 2 million to 3 million unique CDR3 amino acid sequences. What the research found in general, with its limitations: An increase in top tumor clonotypes in blood was observed from baseline to 2 weeks post-radiation, followed by contraction by 4 weeks, which was taken to suggest transient expansion of tumor-resident clones. No pretreatment tumor biopsies were available, so the baseline intratumoral presence of clonotypes could not be determined. Dynamics of the blood repertoire were not tracked past 4 weeks after treatment. The single-armed trial design could not address effects of radiation dose or scheduling on the TCR repertoire.

This specimen's time point label, per the study, means: blood 4 weeks post-SBRT, at nephrectomy. Per the publication, the treatment or condition label means: 15 Gy SBRT to primary tumor, nephrectomy 4 weeks later. The samples were drawn from a clinical trial, where primary renal cell carcinomas were treated with 15 Gy of stereotactic body radiation therapy and then removed by nephrectomy 4 weeks afterward. To follow tumor-enriched clonotypes, peripheral blood was collected serially from radiation-treated patients at baseline and again at 2 weeks and 4 weeks after SBRT. Every patient's renal cell carcinoma showed clear cell pathology. Genomic DNA for TCR sequencing was prepared using the QIAamp DNA Blood Mini Kit (Qiagen). The analyses included just those samples that passed every quality control check. This clone was recorded once. Its antigen is currently not known. Per-nucleotide qualities are absent, and no much larger clonotype sits a single base away.

Trimming takes 3 bases from V and 2 bases from J, and the germline ends sit 18 bases apart. From a lookup of the germline V gene, CDR1 and CDR2 are SGHRS and YFSETQ. Taken from cysteine to phenylalanine, the CDR3 has 16 residues. CDR3 DNA is the only sequence kept; it has 48 bases, read in frame from the first base. The immunoSEQ kit was used, according to the manufacturer's recommendations, to generate TCR beta libraries from genomic DNA. For library preparation, a first multiplex PCR was performed with proprietary primers, followed by a second PCR in which unique barcodes were added, and bead cleanups were performed after each round. A positive control reaction and a negative control reaction, both provided in the kit, were run with every batch of samples. The final libraries were assessed on an Agilent 4200 TapeStation D1000 ScreenTape, pooled by volume, and quantified by qPCR. Sequencing was performed on an Illumina NextSeq500 using a MidOutput 150-cycle cartridge, with 156 Read1 cycles, 15 Index1 cycles, and the kit custom primers. The pooled library was loaded at 0.95 to 1 pM, with a roughly 19% PhiX control spiked in. The source study handled its data this way. Vendor-processed data were analyzed in R, with a clonotype defined as all T cells sharing the same CDR3 nucleotide sequence. In the clone abundance analyses, frequencies were normalized to the 10,000 most abundant clones in each sample. Before analysis, public T cell clones were removed, and these numbered fewer than six per sample on average. Tumor-enriched and baseline blood-enriched clonotypes were defined by at least a 32-fold difference in abundance between compartments. Clonotypes expanded or contracted between blood time points were identified with a beta-binomial differential abundance model. Tumor-blood repertoire similarity was measured with the Baroni-Urbani and Buser coefficient, and groups were compared using two-tailed Wilcoxon tests in R. TCRdb provides this immuneACCESS table in a form limited to in-frame rearrangements. Some clones are lacking; in checked studies, under half of them reflect an unresolved V gene, and why the rest are absent is not known. V, J and clone size were drawn from that table, and D and trimming were deduced from the DNA. This sample comprises tens of thousands of clones, over 75% of them detected only once. The ten largest clones capture 30% to 35% of the sample.

The TCR was taken from a man in his fifties or sixties with renal cell carcinoma. Sample: blood, taken from a patient whose treatment included radiotherapy and nephrectomy. This receptor chain uses TRBV5-1 and TRBJ2-7, with the D gene tentatively TRBD1 or TRBD2, based on 7 matching bases in each. The CDR3 loop reads CASSSLPSGGAYEQYF. The DNA sequence is as follows: TGCGCCAGCAGCTCACTACCTTCAGGGGGGGCCTACGAGCAGTACTTC.